The source of this T cell receptor (beta chain) is a study of CXCR3-negative and CXCR3-positive naive CD8 T cells. As for this clonotype: As yet, its antigen is unknown.

Libraries were UMI-labeled 5' RACE TRB cDNA. TCRdb reprocessed the 5' RACE reads; each CDR3 protein has one entry and no DNA is given. The sample holds some 7,600 distinct CDR3 sequences. Study-level results: More hydrophobic TRB CDR3s occurred in CXCR3-positive than in CXCR3-negative naive cells.

The CDR3 runs to 14 residues. The germline V gene has CDR1 SGHDT and CDR2 YYEEEE. The specimen was naive CXCR3+ CD8+ T cells from blood. Subset indicated: CD45RO-CCR7+CD27+CD95- naive CD8+ T cells expressing CXCR3 (TNR3+). The chain carries TRBV5-6 and TRBJ2-2; with no DNA, the TCRdb D assignment of TRBD2 cannot be verified. This sequence was found in a human donor in good health. Some clones in this sample may be carry-over from other donors' samples. The CDR3 region is CASSLFTSDEELFF.